Shown below are 2 T cell receptor beta chains from a single sample sequenced in a study of identical twins. TCRdb ran MiXCR on the 5' RACE reads and lists one entry per CDR3 protein. The sample comprises 200,000 to 300,000 distinct CDR3 sequences, 12% of which are singletons, and 3.5% to 5% rests with the top ten. These data are also associated with another study on yellow fever vaccine responses in identical twins.

Sequenced: memory (CD45RO+) T cells sorted from blood. These receptors were obtained from a woman between 18 and 29 years old in good health.

This clonotype has a count of ten or more. This chain joins TRBV29-1 and TRBJ2-6; D is perhaps TRBD1 (8 bases). The CDR3 sequence is 17 residues long. Germline CDR1 is SQVTM and CDR2 is ANQGSEA. V was shortened by 6 bases and J by 4 bases, with 22 bases between the two germline ends. The chain's CDR3 is CSVGQGWAGEGANVLTF. In DNA, the CDR3 is TGCAGCGTCGGACAGGGATGGGCGGGAGAGGGGGCCAACGTCCTGACTTTC.

About this clonotype: A junction end diverges from the germline sequence, so it may reflect a read error. V and J are TRBV29-1 and TRBJ2-3; possibly TRBD1 for D (5 bases). This CDR3 spans 13 amino acids. Germline V gene data show CDR1 as SQVTM and CDR2 as ANQGSEA. The CDR3 spells CSVAGRETDTQYF. The CDR3 DNA follows: TGCAGCGTTGCGGGCAGGGAAACAGATACACAGTATTTT.